This T cell receptor (beta chain) comes out of a study of T cell responses to AZD1222 COVID-19 vaccine. Study results and caveats: CD4 TCRs linked to vaccination spanned spike, dominating at 160-218 and 743-854. Nearly half of spike-specific TCRs reportedly target unmutated variant regions. Only five to seven individuals given AZD1222 were seropositive at baseline.

Germline V gene data show CDR1 as SGHRS and CDR2 as YFSETQ. V lost 0 bases to trimming and J lost 8 bases, with 9 bases between them. This CDR3 contains 14 residues. In regard to this clone: The target antigen is unknown.

Some clones are missing from TCRdb's copy, which holds only in-frame ones; the method was immunoSEQ multiplex PCR. The sample lists under 140,000 clones; 85% to 95% were seen once. The receptor comes from an adult in good health. The chain employs TRBV5-1 and TRBJ1-6; D remains ambiguous. The source was peripheral blood, collected on day 0 of AZD1222 vaccination. Here the CDR3 DNA reads TGCGCCAGCAGCTTGGGACGGTCCGATTCACCCCTCCACTTT. Its translation: CASSLGRSDSPLHF.